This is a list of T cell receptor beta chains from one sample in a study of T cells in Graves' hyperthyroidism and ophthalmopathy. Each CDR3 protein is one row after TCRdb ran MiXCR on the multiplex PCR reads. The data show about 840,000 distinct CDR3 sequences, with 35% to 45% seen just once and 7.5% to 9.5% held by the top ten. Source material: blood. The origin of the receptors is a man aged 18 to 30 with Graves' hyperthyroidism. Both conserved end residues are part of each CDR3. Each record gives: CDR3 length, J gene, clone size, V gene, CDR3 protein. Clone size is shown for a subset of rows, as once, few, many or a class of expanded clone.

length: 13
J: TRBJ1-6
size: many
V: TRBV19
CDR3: CASNPGGNSPLHF

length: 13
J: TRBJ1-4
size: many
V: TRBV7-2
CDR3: CASSLDAVGKLFF

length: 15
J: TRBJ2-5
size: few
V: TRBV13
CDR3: CASSCQGGGEETQYF

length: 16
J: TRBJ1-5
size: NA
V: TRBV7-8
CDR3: CASSQDRGAANQPQHF

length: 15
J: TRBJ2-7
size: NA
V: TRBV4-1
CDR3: CASSQDQGPRNEQYF

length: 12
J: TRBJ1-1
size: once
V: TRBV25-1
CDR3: CASSQIPPEAFF

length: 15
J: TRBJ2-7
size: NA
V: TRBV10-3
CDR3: CASRSGIRGPYEQYF

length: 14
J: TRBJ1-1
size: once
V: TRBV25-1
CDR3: CASHSPGQVTEAFF

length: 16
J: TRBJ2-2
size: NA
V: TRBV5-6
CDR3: CASSLSGEHRDGELFF

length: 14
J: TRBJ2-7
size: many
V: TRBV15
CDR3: CATSPRTGSYEQYF

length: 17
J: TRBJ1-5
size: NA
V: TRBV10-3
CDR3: CAIRAGTRGVRDQPQHF

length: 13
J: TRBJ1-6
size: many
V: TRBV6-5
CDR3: CASSVGTSSPLHF

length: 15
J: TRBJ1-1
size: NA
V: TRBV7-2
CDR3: CASSPIQGSNTEAFF

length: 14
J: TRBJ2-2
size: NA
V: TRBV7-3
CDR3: CASSMGTNTGELFF

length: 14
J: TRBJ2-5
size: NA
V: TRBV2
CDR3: CASRATGPQGTQYF

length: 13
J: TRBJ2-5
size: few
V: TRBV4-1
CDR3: CASSQVRQETQYF

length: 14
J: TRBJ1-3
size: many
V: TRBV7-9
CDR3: CASLATGRGNTIYF

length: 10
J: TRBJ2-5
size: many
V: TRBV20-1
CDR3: CSAEQETQYF

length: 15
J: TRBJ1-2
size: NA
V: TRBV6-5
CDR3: CAITREGAANYGYTF

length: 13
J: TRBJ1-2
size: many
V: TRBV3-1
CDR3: CASSQERGRGYTF

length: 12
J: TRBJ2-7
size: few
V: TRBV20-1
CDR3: CSASMLSYEQYF

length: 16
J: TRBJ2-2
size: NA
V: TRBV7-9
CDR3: CASSQEGRAGTGELFF